Detailed here is one TCR beta chain. What it binds is unknown. This sample was taken from a study of shared clonotypes between healthy human individuals. Study-wide background: A couple of female and a few male donors aged 18 to 49 were enrolled.

CD45RO-negative, CCR7-positively selected cells formed the naive CD8 fraction, excluding terminally differentiated effector memory CD45RA+ cells. The study, taken as a whole, reports: The low donor count limited represented genetic and exposure-history diversity.

The CDR3 extends over 16 amino acids. V shed 1 base and J 2 bases; nucleotides not matched to a gene: 5. Germline V gene data show CDR1 as SGHAT and CDR2 as FQNNGV. Method: immunoSEQ multiplex PCR; TCRdb's copy keeps in-frame clones and lacks some. Among around 2.1 million clones listed, roughly 91% were seen once. The sample was naive CD8+ T cells from PBMCs. This clonotype was obtained from a man in his late teens or twenties in good health. Some clones in this sample may be carry-over from other donors' samples. This chain joins TRBV11-2 and TRBJ2-7; 10 nucleotides align to TRBD1. The CDR3 reads CASSLATGGRTYEQYF. The CDR3 coding sequence is TGTGCCAGCAGCTTAGCGACAGGGGGCCGTACCTACGAGCAGTACTTC.